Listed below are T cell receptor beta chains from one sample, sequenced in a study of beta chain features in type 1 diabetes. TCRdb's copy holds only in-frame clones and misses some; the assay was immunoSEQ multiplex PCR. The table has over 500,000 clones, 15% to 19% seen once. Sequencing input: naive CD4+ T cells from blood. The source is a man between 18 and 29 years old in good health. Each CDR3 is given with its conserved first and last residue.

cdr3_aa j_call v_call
CASSRTGVGGELFF TRBJ2-2 TRBV19
CASSFRTGDTQYF TRBJ2-3 TRBV11-2
CASRFSVYNEQFF TRBJ2-1 TRBV2
CASSVGGQGDYEQYF TRBJ2-7 TRBV9
CASSSRMTSGRQFF TRBJ2-1 TRBV13
CASSRVSYEQYF TRBJ2-7 TRBV28
CASKNYEQYF - TRBV21-1
CAISLGGLRGSEQYF TRBJ2-7 TRBV10-3
CAIAGTGLTDTQYF TRBJ2-3 TRBV28
CASTIRTANTEAFF TRBJ1-1 TRBV7-9
CSVGGIGQPQHF TRBJ1-5 TRBV29-1
CASRYRDRGANTGELFF TRBJ2-2 TRBV5-1
CASSFTGSQYF TRBJ2-5 TRBV11-2
CASSPADRGTILGQPQHF TRBJ1-5 TRBV7-2
CASSSGINTEAFF TRBJ1-1 TRBV7-2
CASSVGQGSSGANVLTF TRBJ2-6 TRBV5-1
CASSLVGQGMWETQYF TRBJ2-5 TRBV5-1
CASSLGTSGRVYNEQFF TRBJ2-1 TRBV11-3
CASSQGVLRPQHF TRBJ1-5 TRBV4-3
CASSLQEGARNSPLHF TRBJ1-6 TRBV18
CASSKGLGQGLSDTQYF TRBJ2-3 TRBV13
CASSDRGKETQYF TRBJ2-5 TRBV2
CASSLSSGASTDTQYF TRBJ2-3 TRBV7-2
CASSIRGISGANVLTF TRBJ2-6 TRBV19
CSVEGTQNEKLFF TRBJ1-4 TRBV29-1
CASSLGQTQYF TRBJ2-5 TRBV7-3
CASSLAFEQYF TRBJ2-7 TRBV7-2
CASSVGTDPYEQYF TRBJ2-7 TRBV9
CASSQPQETQYF TRBJ2-5 TRBV18
CASSLGAGAQETQYF TRBJ2-5 TRBV5-1
CASSGGGDTDTQYF TRBJ2-3 TRBV4-3
CASSSGRANYGYTF TRBJ1-2 TRBV5-4
CASSYSAGRSEKLFF TRBJ1-4 TRBV6-5
CASSSAGRNTEAFF TRBJ1-1 TRBV5-1
CASSLVWSWTDTQYF TRBJ2-3 TRBV13
CASSPLGTGKNNQPQHF TRBJ1-5 TRBV7-8
CASSFTSGGTDTQYF TRBJ2-3 TRBV7-9
CASSQATPRQGRETQYF TRBJ2-5 TRBV4-3
CASSLVKGAPYNEQFF TRBJ2-1 TRBV11-3
CASSLVPLSRGHAKNIQYF TRBJ2-4 TRBV7-8
CAISESSGQGAVAFF TRBJ1-1 TRBV10-3
CAISESPGVEGYTF TRBJ1-2 TRBV10-3
CASSWKPGLRNEQFF TRBJ2-1 TRBV5-4
CASIQTGGSNQPQHF TRBJ1-5 TRBV7-9
CSVEQGALGYGYTF TRBJ1-2 TRBV29-1
CASSQFLSSGNTIYF TRBJ1-3 TRBV4-1
CASSLSSSQARSYEQYF TRBJ2-7 TRBV13
CASSPRQALYGANVLTF TRBJ2-6 TRBV18
CASSFLLSATPYEQYF TRBJ2-7 TRBV6-5
CASSDPGTGRAEAFF TRBJ1-1 TRBV25-1
CASSLNTGGRHEQYF TRBJ2-7 TRBV7-3